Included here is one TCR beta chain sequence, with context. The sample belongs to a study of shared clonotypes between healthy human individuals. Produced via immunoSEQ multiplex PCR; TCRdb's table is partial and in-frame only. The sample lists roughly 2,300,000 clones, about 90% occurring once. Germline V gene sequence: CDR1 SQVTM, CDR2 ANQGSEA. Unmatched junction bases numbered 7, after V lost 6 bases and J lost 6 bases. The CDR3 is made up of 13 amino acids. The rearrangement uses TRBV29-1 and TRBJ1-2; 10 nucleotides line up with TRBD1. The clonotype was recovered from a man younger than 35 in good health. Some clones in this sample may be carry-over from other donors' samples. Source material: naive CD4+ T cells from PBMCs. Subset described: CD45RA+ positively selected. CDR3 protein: CSVSDRGHDGYTF. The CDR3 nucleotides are TGCAGCGTGTCCGACAGGGGGCATGATGGCTACACCTTC.